The 9 T cell receptor beta chains below were found in one sample sequenced in a study of siplizumab effects on memory and regulatory T cells. The data were produced by immunoSEQ multiplex PCR, yet TCRdb's version contains in-frame clones alone and is incomplete. The sample has 90,000 to 140,000 clones; 85% to 95% are singletons. Sequences were obtained from CD4+ T cells sorted from blood. These receptor sequences come from a human donor in good health.

V and J are TRBV7-2 and TRBJ2-3; 7 nucleotides line up with TRBD2. The CDR3 is 17 amino acids. Germline V gene sequence: CDR1 SGHTA, CDR2 FQGNSA. Trimming cost V 5 bases and J 4 bases; bases outside gene matches: 15. The CDR3 bases are TGTGCCAGCAGCCGCGGGCGCGGGGGTGGTGCGTCAGATACGCAGTATTTT. It yields the protein CASSRGRGGGASDTQYF.

The chain couples TRBV7-9 to TRBJ1-2; no definite D call. Per germline, CDR1 SEHNR and CDR2 FQNEAQ (reference sequence). V lost 1 base and J lost 7, with 16 bases in between. The CDR3 is 15 amino acids. The CDR3 region is CASSLEAFNRGGYTF. DNA of the CDR3: TGTGCCAGCAGCTTAGAAGCCTTTAATCGGGGTGGCTACACCTTC.

The chain links TRBV2 to TRBJ2-5; tentative D call: TRBD1 (6 bases). Per the germline V gene, CDR1 is SNHLY and CDR2 is FYNNEI. V was cut by 6 bases and J by 4 bases, with 12 bases left in between. This CDR3 is 13 amino acids long. The DNA for the CDR3 is TGTGCCAGCAGGAACTCCAGGGGAGAGACCCAGTACTTC. It encodes CASRNSRGETQYF.

This clone came up once. J is TRBJ2-3 and V is TRBV5-1; D remains ambiguous. Germline V gene sequence: CDR1 SGHRS, CDR2 YFSETQ. Between the trimmed V and J ends, which lost 0 bases and 0 bases, there was a span of 11 bases. The CDR3 contains 16 residues. The DNA of the CDR3 is TGCGCCAGCAGCTTGGCCGGTAGGGCTAGCACAGATACGCAGTATTTT. Encoded protein: CASSLAGRASTDTQYF.

As DNA, the CDR3 is TGTGCCAGCAGCGTAGAAGAGGGTACCGGGGAGCTGTTTTTT. This codes for CASSVEEGTGELFF. The V call is TRBV9, the J call TRBJ2-2; tentative D call: TRBD2 (5 bases). CDR1 is SGDLS and CDR2 is YYNGEE in the germline V gene. V lost 0 bases to trimming and J lost 5 bases, with 8 bases between them. CDR3 length equals 14 residues.

The chain is built from TRBV5-6 and TRBJ1-1; D unclear. The CDR3 has 15 residues. Trimming removed 0 bases at V and 1 base at J, with 10 bases between. Germline V gene lookup returns CDR1 SGHDT and CDR2 YYEEEE. Written as DNA, the CDR3 is TGTGCCAGCAGCTTGGCCCAGCTCTCGAACACTGAAGCTTTCTTT. It translates to CASSLAQLSNTEAFF.

The chain uses TRBV5-1 and TRBJ2-7; D is perhaps TRBD1 or TRBD2 (6 bases each). The ends were cut back, 4 bases at V and 4 bases at J, with 18 bases in the middle. Germline V gives CDR1 SGHRS, CDR2 YFSETQ. The CDR3 length is 15 residues. The CDR3: CASSPTRGRTYEQYF. CDR3 in DNA: TGCGCCAGCAGCCCGACAAGGGGGAGGACGTACGAGCAGTACTTC.

The genes are TRBV6-5 and TRBJ2-1, with 10 bases fitting TRBD2. This CDR3 is 15 amino acids long. CDR1 is MNHEY and CDR2 is SVGAGI in the germline V gene. Losses at the gene ends were 3 bases for V and 4 bases for J; bases not matched to a gene: 3. This CDR3 reads CASSYGLAEYNEQFF. The CDR3 coding sequence is TGTGCCAGCAGTTATGGACTAGCGGAATACAATGAGCAGTTCTTC.

This chain joins TRBV11-2 and TRBJ1-4; the D is unclear. The ends were cut back, 0 bases at V and 10 bases at J, with 9 bases in the middle. The CDR3 sequence is 13 residues long. From germline, CDR1 is SGHAT and CDR2 FQNNGV. CDR3 amino acids: CASSLDPAGKLFF. The CDR3 nucleotides are TGTGCCAGCAGCTTAGATCCCGCCGGAAAACTGTTTTTT.